The 16 T cell receptor beta chains presented below share a single source sample, sequenced in a study of PD-1 blockade in classical Hodgkin lymphoma (dated by TCRdb to about 2020). What this sample's time point label stands for: cycle 4 day 1 (C4D1), after 6 weeks of nivolumab. Relapse after autologous stem cell transplantation had occurred in all trial patients, and cohorts A, B and C were distinguished by prior brentuximab vedotin exposure. Libraries were constructed by the immunoSEQ multiplex PCR assay. Entries here come from immuneACCESS through TCRdb and include only in-frame sequences with V and J called. Some clones fail to appear in such tables; in the studies checked, an unresolved V gene covers under half of the shortfall, and the cause of the remainder is unknown. This sample has about 41,000 clones in its table, and 60% to 80% of those were observed once. Of the sample, about 2.7% is held by the ten largest clones.

The sample was peripheral blood mononuclear cells (PBMCs), taken before the fourth cycle of nivolumab. The receptors come from a human donor with classical Hodgkin lymphoma.

The V and J genes are TRBV14 and TRBJ2-7; 8 bases line up with TRBD1. V shed 1 base and J 0 bases; nucleotides not matched to a gene: 2. Germline CDR1 is SGHDN and CDR2 is FVKESK. This CDR3 has 15 residues. The CDR3 region is CASSQGQGSSYEQYF. In DNA form, the CDR3 reads TGTGCCAGCAGCCAAGGACAGGGGAGCTCCTACGAGCAGTACTTC.

V usage is TRBV19 and J usage is TRBJ1-5; D uncertain. Germline V CDR1 and CDR2: LNHDA, SQIVND (reference sequence). V was pared by 2 bases and J by 6 bases, with 8 bases between. This CDR3 is built from 13 residues. The CDR3 DNA reads as TGTGCCAGTAGTATAAACGTGGGTCAGCCCCAGCATTTT. This encodes CASSINVGQPQHF. Full variable domain (remainder filled in from reference TRBV19 and TRBJ1-5): DGGITQSPKYLFRKEGQNVTLSCEQNLNHDAMYWYRQDPGQGLRLIYYSQIVNDFQKGDIAEGYSVSREKKESFPLTVTSAQKNPTAFYLCASSINVGQPQHFGDGTRLSIL.

This clone was seen only once. The rearrangement uses TRBV7-2 and TRBJ1-2, with D perhaps matching TRBD1 (5 bases). Germline V gene data show CDR1 as SGHTA and CDR2 as FQGNSA. Trimming removed 1 base at V and 6 bases at J, with 12 bases between. This CDR3 is built from 14 residues. CDR3 sequence reads: CASSLVQGTDGYTF. The CDR3 DNA follows: TGTGCCAGCAGCTTAGTCCAGGGTACGGATGGCTACACCTTC.

J is TRBJ1-3 and V is TRBV7-9; D not certain. Trimming pared 2 bases from V and 0 bases from J, leaving 11 bases between. Germline V CDR1 and CDR2: SEHNR, FQNEAQ (reference sequence). CDR3 size: 16 residues. The CDR3: CASSLWSLGSGNTIYF. In DNA, the CDR3 is TGTGCCAGCAGCTTATGGTCTCTTGGCTCTGGAAACACCATATATTTT.

CDR3 sequence reads: CASSLQGMNTEAFF. In DNA, the CDR3 is TGTGCCAGCAGTTTACAGGGTATGAACACTGAAGCTTTCTTT. V gene TRBV28 combines with J gene TRBJ1-1, with D tentatively TRBD1 (5 bases). Germline assignment: CDR1 MDHEN and CDR2 SYDVKM. Trimming stripped 2 bases from V and 0 bases from J, with 7 bases between. The CDR3 has 14 residues.

A word on this clone: One end of the junction varies from germline; a read error may be responsible. Other nucleotide sequences from this sample produce the same CDR3. The V call is TRBV11-2, the J call TRBJ1-2, with D possibly matching TRBD1 (5 bases). Germline CDR1 reads SGHAT; CDR2 reads FQNNGV. This CDR3 is 14 amino acids long. In DNA form, the CDR3 reads TGTGCCAGCAGCCAAACCGGGGCCTTGCAGGGCTACACTTTC. Residues: CASSQTGALQGYTF.

This clone has just one count. CDR3 loop: CASSLLRGADTEAFF. CDR3 nucleotide sequence: TGTGCCAGCAGCCTACTACGAGGGGCGGACACTGAAGCTTTCTTT. This chain joins TRBV5-4 and TRBJ1-1; a possible D gene is TRBD1 (5 bases). V was pared by 4 bases and J by 3 bases, with 16 bases between. This CDR3 has 15 residues. Germline lookup yields CDR1 SGHNT and CDR2 YYREEE (reference sequence).

This clone has only a few counts. V gene TRBV6-6 combines with J gene TRBJ1-1, with a tentative D call TRBD1 (5 bases). Germline V lookup: CDR1 MNHNY, CDR2 SVGAGI (reference sequence). V gave up 2 bases and J gave up 7 bases, with 14 bases separating them. The CDR3 is 14 amino acids. The CDR3 region has the DNA TGTGCCAGCAGTTACGACTGGGGGGGAAATGAAGCTTTCTTT. As protein: CASSYDWGGNEAFF.

This chain uses TRBV5-6 with TRBJ2-7, with unresolved D. This CDR3 spans 15 amino acids. V was clipped by 1 base and J by 0 bases, with 11 bases between them. Germline values: CDR1 SGHDT, CDR2 YYEEEE. CDR3 nucleotide sequence: TGTGCCAGCAGCTTGACTCCTCCTTACTCCTACGAGCAGTACTTC. Amino acids: CASSLTPPYSYEQYF.

This clone has only one observation. The chain joins TRBV27 to TRBJ1-6; D remains unclear. This CDR3 contains 14 residues. CDR1 is MNHEY and CDR2 is SMNVEV in the germline V gene (reference sequence). Trimming took 3 bases from V and 3 from J, leaving 6 bases between them. The CDR3 DNA reads TGTGCCAGCAGTTTTAGTCACTATAATTCACCCCTCCACTTT. The encoded protein is CASSFSHYNSPLHF.

The V call is TRBV7-9, the J call TRBJ1-1; unclear D gene. Trimming removed 8 bases at V and 0 bases at J, with 7 bases between. This CDR3 has 12 residues. CDR1 is SEHNR and CDR2 is FQNEAQ in the germline V gene (reference sequence). CDR3 sequence: CASDHLNTEAFF. Written as DNA, the CDR3 is TGTGCCAGCGACCACCTGAACACTGAAGCTTTCTTT.

The chain combines TRBV14 with TRBJ1-4; D ambiguous. This CDR3 is 13 amino acids long. V lost 3 bases to trimming and J lost 5 bases, with 7 bases between them. Germline-derived CDR1 and CDR2 are SGHDN and FVKESK. DNA for the CDR3: TGTGCCAGCAGCCAGTACGGGAATGAAAAACTGTTTTTT. This sequence encodes CASSQYGNEKLFF. The entire variable domain, with the rest obtained from reference TRBV14 and TRBJ1-4, is as follows: EAGVTQFPSHSVIEKGQTVTLRCDPISGHDNLYWYRRVMGKEIKFLLHFVKESKQDESGMPNNRFLAERTGGTYSTLKVQPAELEDSGVYFCASSQYGNEKLFFGSGTQLSVL.

This clone was recorded only once. The DNA of the CDR3 is TGTGCCAGCAGCTTAGCGGGAAGCACTGTGGAGACCCAGTACTTC. This sequence encodes CASSLAGSTVETQYF. The chain joins TRBV7-8 to TRBJ2-5; D is uncertain. This CDR3 contains 15 residues. Looked up from germline, CDR1 is SGHVS and CDR2 is FQNEAQ. Trimming took off 0 bases at V and 5 bases at J, with 13 bases between the two ends.

This chain links TRBV16 with TRBJ1-1; D is ambiguous. V lost 3 bases to trimming and J lost 4 bases, with 9 bases between them. Germline CDR1 KGHSY, CDR2 FQNENV. The CDR3 totals 13 residues. This CDR3 is CASSQGVSTEAFF. CDR3 nucleotides: TGTGCCAGCAGCCAGGGTGTCAGCACTGAAGCTTTCTTT.

The J gene is TRBJ1-3, the V gene TRBV11-2; 7 nucleotides match TRBD1. V dropped 3 bases and J dropped 0; count of bases not matched to a gene: 5. The germline gives CDR1 SGHAT, CDR2 FQNNGV. This CDR3 has 16 amino acids. CDR3 loop: CASSFIDRASGNTIYF. Written as DNA, the CDR3 is TGTGCCAGCAGCTTCATTGACAGGGCCTCTGGAAACACCATATATTTT.

This chain joins TRBV10-3 and TRBJ1-5; D gene uncertain. The length of the CDR3 is 14 residues. Germline values: CDR1 ENHRY, CDR2 SYGVKD. V was trimmed by 0 bases and J by 7 bases, leaving 10 bases between them. For the CDR3, the DNA is TGTGCCATCAGTGAGTCGACGGCGGCCCAGCCCCAGCATTTT. This sequence encodes CAISESTAAQPQHF.